Each of the 25 T cell receptor beta chains below was sequenced from the same sample in a study of T cell responses to AZD1222 COVID-19 vaccine. Measured with immunoSEQ multiplex PCR; TCRdb has only the in-frame clones, and not every one. The sample carries about 90,000 clones, approximately 89% recorded once. Sample: peripheral blood, taken 28 days after the second AZD1222 dose. All receptors come from an adult who received the AZD1222 COVID-19 vaccine.

Only a few counts were recorded for this clone. V and J are TRBV4-1 and TRBJ1-5; D gene uncertain. The CDR3 extends over 16 amino acids. From germline, CDR1 is MGHRA and CDR2 YSYEKL. Trimming pared 0 bases from V and 0 bases from J, leaving 9 bases between. The CDR3 DNA reads TGCGCCAGCAGCCAAGATTTCAGCATTAGCAATCAGCCCCAGCATTTT. It translates to CASSQDFSISNQPQHF.

A few counts support this clone. The chain has TRBV27 and TRBJ1-2, with TRBD1 matching over 9 bases. The ends lost 6 bases at V and 5 bases at J; junction bases unmatched: 16. Per germline, CDR1 MNHEY and CDR2 SMNVEV (reference sequence). The CDR3 covers 17 residues. CDR3 DNA sequence: TGTGCCAGCAGCCAAAGGGTAGGGGACAGGGCATTTTATGGCTACACCTTC. This sequence encodes CASSQRVGDRAFYGYTF.

The genes are TRBV7-9 and TRBJ2-5; D is tentatively TRBD1 or TRBD2 (5 bases each). Trimming removed 1 base from V and 7 bases from J, with 16 bases in between. The CDR3 is made up of 15 amino acids. Germline V gene data show CDR1 as SEHNR and CDR2 as FQNEAQ (reference sequence). This CDR3 reads CASSLVSVTRGTQYF. CDR3 sequence (DNA): TGTGCCAGCAGCTTAGTATCAGTGACGAGGGGGACCCAGTACTTC.

This clone has at least ten counts. The rearrangement links TRBV14 to TRBJ2-1; D unresolved. The germline gives CDR1 SGHDN, CDR2 FVKESK. The CDR3 spans 11 residues. The V end lost 4 bases, the J end lost 5 bases, and 3 bases lay between the germline ends. The CDR3 spells CASSRDNEQFF. The CDR3 coding sequence is TGTGCCAGCAGCCGTGACAATGAGCAGTTCTTC.

The chain carries TRBV28 and TRBJ1-2; D unresolved. V was trimmed by 5 bases and J by 3 bases, leaving 7 bases between them. CDR1 is MDHEN, CDR2 SYDVKM, per germline. The CDR3 covers 12 residues. CDR3 loop: CASSMPYYGYTF. CDR3 coding DNA: TGTGCCAGCAGTATGCCTTACTATGGCTACACCTTC.

V gene TRBV5-4 combines with J gene TRBJ2-7, with unresolved D. The V end lost 4 bases, the J end lost 5 bases, and 13 bases lay between the germline ends. The CDR3 is 13 residues long. CDR1 SGHNT and CDR2 YYREEE come from the germline V gene (reference sequence). CDR3 residues: CASSTLGKNEQYF. CDR3 coding DNA: TGTGCCAGCAGCACCCTGGGGAAGAACGAGCAGTACTTC.

This clone was observed a few times. V and J are TRBV6-2 or TRBV6-3 and TRBJ1-6; the D gene is possibly TRBD1 (6 bases). Deletions cut 0 bases from V and 7 bases from J, with 10 bases between. There are 15 residues in the CDR3. Looked up from germline, CDR1 is MNHEY and CDR2 is SVGEGT. CDR3 residues: CASSYSLGGNSPLHF. The CDR3 bases are TGTGCCAGCAGTTACTCTCTTGGGGGCAATTCACCCCTCCACTTT.

With regard to this clone: Other nucleotide sequences from this sample produce the same CDR3. This chain uses TRBV5-1 with TRBJ1-1; possible D gene TRBD1, 6 bases. This CDR3 contains 15 residues. In germline, CDR1 is SGHRS, CDR2 YFSETQ. With 0 bases removed from V and 1 base from J, the gap between germline ends came to 10 bases. This chain's CDR3 is CASSLEPGANTEAFF. The CDR3 DNA reads TGCGCCAGCAGCTTGGAGCCGGGGGCGAACACTGAAGCTTTCTTT.

The chain uses TRBV4-1 and TRBJ2-1; 8 bases fit TRBD2. V shed 4 bases, J shed 6 bases, and the junction held 8 bases outside the gene matches. The germline V gene has CDR1 MGHRA and CDR2 YSYEKL. This CDR3 region has 15 residues. The CDR3: CASSPSRTSSNEQFF. The DNA for the CDR3 is TGCGCCAGCAGCCCGAGCCGGACTAGCTCCAATGAGCAGTTCTTC.

This clone was observed a single time. The chain is built from TRBV19 and TRBJ2-7; 9 bases agree with TRBD1. Trimming removed 6 bases from V and 0 bases from J; junction bases left unmatched: 6. The CDR3 sequence is 15 residues long. Germline CDR1 is LNHDA and CDR2 is SQIVND (reference sequence). The CDR3 reads CASRRTGAPSYEQYF. DNA of the CDR3: TGTGCCAGTAGGAGGACAGGGGCCCCCTCCTACGAGCAGTACTTC.

On this clone: The junction and the germline gene differ at one end; a read error may be behind it. The V gene is TRBV24-1, the J gene TRBJ2-5; D possibly corresponds to TRBD2 (5 bases). The length of the CDR3 is 16 residues. CDR1 KGHDR and CDR2 SFDVKD come from the germline V gene. For the CDR3, the DNA is TGTGCCACCAGTGATCCCCGGGCTAGCAGCCAAGTGACCCAGTACTTC. Amino acids: CATSDPRASSQVTQYF.

CDR3 nucleotide sequence: TGCGCCAGCAGCCGGTCAGGGCATGACACTGAAGCTTTCTTT. It is translated as CASSRSGHDTEAFF. The chain couples TRBV4-1 to TRBJ1-1; D is perhaps TRBD1 (5 bases). Germline V lookup: CDR1 MGHRA, CDR2 YSYEKL. V dropped 4 bases and J dropped 3 bases, with 12 bases sitting between them. This CDR3 is built from 14 residues.

The CDR3 DNA is TGTGCCAGCAGTTGGCAATCGACTAGCGGGTACAATGAGCAGTTCTTC. It specifies CASSWQSTSGYNEQFF. The chain recombines TRBV6-2 or TRBV6-3 with TRBJ2-1; 10 bases map to TRBD2. The CDR3 has 16 amino acids. Germline values: CDR1 MNHEY, CDR2 SVGEGT. After removal of 4 bases from V and 4 bases from J, the junction contained 7 bases not matched to a gene.

V is TRBV6-5 and J is TRBJ2-2; perhaps TRBD1 as D (6 bases). Germline V CDR1 and CDR2: MNHEY, SVGAGI. There are 15 residues in the CDR3. Trimming stripped 2 bases from V and 5 bases from J, with 12 bases between. CDR3 sequence (DNA): TGTGCCAGCAGTTACGGGACACCGGAGACCGGGGAGCTGTTTTTT. This sequence encodes CASSYGTPETGELFF.

V is TRBV5-8 and J is TRBJ1-6; unclear D gene. Germline V lookup: CDR1 SGHTS, CDR2 YDEGEE. Trimming left V 0 bases short and J 7 bases short, with 5 bases between. This CDR3 has 13 residues. The CDR3 DNA sequence: TGTGCCAGCAGCTTGGCAGTGAATTCACCCCTCCACTTT. It translates to CASSLAVNSPLHF.

The V gene is TRBV6-5, the J gene TRBJ2-3; the D is unclear. The CDR3 runs to 13 residues. V lost 6 bases and J 0 bases, leaving 7 bases between the germline ends. Germline V gene lookup returns CDR1 MNHEY and CDR2 SVGAGI. CDR3 loop: CASRGYSTDTQYF. CDR3 nucleotides: TGTGCCAGCAGGGGGTATAGCACAGATACGCAGTATTTT.

The CDR3 here is CASSPQRFEHF. The CDR3 DNA sequence: TGTGCCAGCAGCCCACAACGATTTGAGCATTTT. The chain recombines TRBV5-6 with TRBJ1-5; D is unresolved. Trimming cost V 4 bases and J 14 bases, with 13 bases left between them. The CDR3 consists of 11 residues. Germline assignment: CDR1 SGHDT and CDR2 YYEEEE.

The chain carries TRBV7-2 and TRBJ1-6; 8 positions agree with TRBD1. This CDR3 spans 14 amino acids. Germline V CDR1 and CDR2: SGHTA, FQGNSA. The J segment lost 8 bases and the V segment lost 5 bases, leaving 5 bases of the junction unmatched. The CDR3 region has the DNA TGTGCCAGCAGCCAGACAGGGGTGGATTCACCCCTCCACTTT. Its protein product is CASSQTGVDSPLHF.

The rearrangement links TRBV29-1 to TRBJ2-2, with TRBD1 as a possible D gene (6 bases). The CDR3 has 16 amino acids. Germline loops: CDR1 SQVTM, CDR2 ANQGSEA. Trimming shortened V by 5 bases and J by 5 bases, and 21 bases separated the two germline ends. CDR3: CSVIGAGTSFTGELFF. The CDR3 region has the DNA TGCAGCGTTATCGGGGCCGGGACATCATTTACCGGGGAGCTGTTTTTT.

This chain links TRBV25-1 with TRBJ1-1, with 7 bases identical to TRBD1. The J segment lost 6 bases and the V segment lost 6 bases, leaving 7 bases of the junction unmatched. Germline CDR1 reads MGHDK; CDR2 reads SYGVNS. The CDR3 loop spans 13 amino acids. The CDR3 sequence: CASSARGGSEAFF. The CDR3 nucleotides are TGTGCCAGCAGCGCCAGGGGGGGGTCTGAAGCTTTCTTT. Variable domain in full (rest from reference TRBV25-1 and TRBJ1-1): EADIYQTPRYLVIGTGKKITLECSQTMGHDKMYWYQQDPGMELHLIHYSYGVNSTEKGDLSSESTVSRIRTEHFPLTLESARPSHTSQYLCASSARGGSEAFFGQGTRLTVV.

This chain links TRBV18 with TRBJ2-1, with 7 positions matching TRBD1. V gave up 3 bases and J gave up 10 bases; unmatched junction bases: 9. CDR3 length: 14 amino acids. The germline V gene has CDR1 KGHSH and CDR2 LQKENI. The CDR3 reads CASSPTLGGSEQFF. The CDR3 DNA reads TGTGCCAGCTCACCTACGCTAGGGGGCTCCGAGCAGTTCTTC. The full variable domain, in which reference TRBV18 and TRBJ2-1 provide the parts outside the CDR3, is NAGVMQNPRHLVRRRGQEARLRCSPMKGHSHVYWYRQLPEEGLKFMVYLQKENIIDESGMPKERFSAEFPKEGPSILRIQQVVRGDSAAYFCASSPTLGGSEQFFGPGTRLTVL.

V is TRBV19 and J is TRBJ1-2; D perhaps matches TRBD1 (6 bases). Per germline, CDR1 LNHDA and CDR2 SQIVND (reference sequence). CDR3 length: 16 residues. V was trimmed by 2 bases and J by 4 bases, leaving 17 bases between them. The CDR3 loop is CASSISHRERRYGYTF. The CDR3 bases are TGTGCCAGTAGTATATCCCACAGGGAAAGGCGCTATGGCTACACCTTC. The full variable domain, rest sourced from reference TRBV19 and TRBJ1-2, is DGGITQSPKYLFRKEGQNVTLSCEQNLNHDAMYWYRQDPGQGLRLIYYSQIVNDFQKGDIAEGYSVSREKKESFPLTVTSAQKNPTAFYLCASSISHRERRYGYTFGSGTRLTVV.

The chain combines TRBV5-5 with TRBJ1-1; D not resolved. Trimming took 1 base from V and 3 from J, leaving 10 bases between them. The CDR3 is made up of 14 amino acids. Per the germline V gene, CDR1 is SGHKS and CDR2 is YYEKEE (reference sequence). The CDR3 reads CASSLHPRDTEAFF. In DNA form, the CDR3 reads TGTGCCAGCAGCTTGCACCCGAGGGACACTGAAGCTTTCTTT.

The gene calls are TRBV28 and TRBJ1-2; 9 nucleotides align to TRBD1. The length of the CDR3 is 13 residues. Germline loops: CDR1 MDHEN, CDR2 SYDVKM. With 6 bases clipped from V and 5 bases from J, the junction kept 4 bases outside the gene matches. Written as DNA, the CDR3 is TGTGCCAGCAGGCTGGACAGGGGATATGGCTACACCTTC. Residues: CASRLDRGYGYTF.

The table lists this clone with a count of one. J is TRBJ1-2 and V is TRBV9; 8 bases are shared with TRBD1. Germline-derived CDR1 and CDR2 are SGDLS and YYNGEE. V lost 6 bases, J lost 8 bases, and 12 bases stayed unmatched. The CDR3 loop spans 14 amino acids. CDR3 sequence (DNA): TGTGCCAGCAATTCAGGACAGGGCTTTTTGGGCTACACCTTC. This translates into CASNSGQGFLGYTF.